One sample yielded the 17 T cell receptor beta chains listed below, sequenced in a study of post-analysis software for immune sequencing data. Study-level findings and limits: Patients carried roughly 5 TRBV segments more frequently than controls did, and TRBV5-6, TRBV5-1 and TRBV20-1 were among them.

No antigens are known for them. Presence of unique molecular identifiers characterized the TCR beta cDNA libraries. Each CDR3 protein gets one entry after TCRdb re-called the PCR reads with MiXCR. The sample yields roughly 180,000 distinct CDR3 sequences, about 30% seen once. The sequenced material came from blood. These receptors were taken from a girl aged 10-17 years with multiple sclerosis.

This clonotype has a count of ten or more. The chain uses TRBV6-1 and TRBJ2-4, with TRBD2 as a possible D gene (5 bases). Trimming took off 1 base at V and 0 bases at J, with 16 bases between the two ends. The CDR3 has 18 amino acids. Germline CDR1 reads MNHNS; CDR2 reads SASEGT. The CDR3 spells CASSEGAVGLIAKNIQYF. The CDR3 DNA sequence: TGTGCCAGCAGTGAAGGGGCGGTTGGACTTATAGCCAAAAACATTCAGTACTTC.

The chain carries TRBV6-5 and TRBJ1-2; D might be TRBD1 (5 bases). Per the germline V gene, CDR1 is MNHEY and CDR2 is SVGAGI. V was cut by 5 bases and J by 5 bases, with 21 bases left in between. This CDR3 is built from 16 residues. CDR3 loop: CASSNSWDGSRYGYTF. CDR3 nucleotides: TGTGCCAGCAGTAACAGCTGGGACGGTTCGCGATATGGCTACACCTTC.

This clonotype appeared many times. The chain recombines TRBV3-1 with TRBJ2-1; the D is unclear. Per the germline V gene, CDR1 is LGHDT and CDR2 is YNNKEL (reference sequence). The V gene lost 0 bases and the J gene lost 3 bases, with 9 bases spanning the gap. The CDR3 is made up of 15 amino acids. DNA for the CDR3: TGTGCCAGCAGCCAAGATCTTGGCTACTACAATGAGCAGTTCTTC. Translating gives CASSQDLGYYNEQFF.

A remark on this clonotype: This may be a read error, as it is one base from a much larger clone. This chain uses TRBV6-5 with TRBJ1-2; tentatively, D is TRBD1 (5 bases). The CDR3 is 12 amino acids. With 5 bases removed from V and 8 bases from J, the gap between germline ends came to 12 bases. Per germline, CDR1 MNHEY and CDR2 SVGAGI. CDR3 DNA sequence: TGTGCCAGCAGTGCAGGGACCACAGGCTACACCTTC. Translation: CASSAGTTGYTF.

This chain joins TRBV12-3 or TRBV12-4 and TRBJ2-3; perhaps TRBD2 as D (6 bases). Trimming cost V 2 bases and J 15 bases, with 21 bases left between them. This CDR3 has 14 amino acids. The CDR3 sequence is CASSLSGRTDMEYF. Here the CDR3 DNA reads TGTGCCAGCAGTTTATCCGGGAGAACAGATATGGAATATTTT.

This chain links TRBV5-1 with TRBJ1-1; D might be TRBD1 (6 bases). Germline CDR1 and CDR2: SGHRS and YFSETQ. V was clipped by 7 bases and J by 0 bases, with 10 bases between them. This CDR3 is 13 amino acids long. This chain's CDR3 is CASGGLMNTEAFF. CDR3 in DNA: TGCGCCAGCGGGGGGCTCATGAACACTGAAGCTTTCTTT.

This clonotype has just a few counts. The V gene is TRBV5-1, the J gene TRBJ2-1; D remains ambiguous. This CDR3 spans 14 amino acids. The germline V gene has CDR1 SGHRS and CDR2 YFSETQ. V was pared by 6 bases and J by 4 bases, with 14 bases between. The CDR3 region is CASTQSGGYNEQFF. Here the CDR3 DNA reads TGCGCCAGCACTCAGTCGGGCGGTTACAATGAGCAGTTCTTC.

CDR3 sequence: CASNGLAQFGDEQYF. The CDR3 region has the DNA TGTGCCAGCAATGGGCTAGCCCAGTTCGGCGACGAGCAGTACTTC. V and J are TRBV2 and TRBJ2-5, with D perhaps matching TRBD2 (5 bases). The J call is doubtful: the DNA matches TRBJ2-7 better. This CDR3 spans 15 amino acids. In germline, CDR1 is SNHLY, CDR2 FYNNEI.

This clonotype was seen only a few times. The V and J genes are TRBV12-3 or TRBV12-4 and TRBJ2-5; TRBD2 is a possible D gene (6 bases). V was shortened by 5 bases and J by 3 bases, with 13 bases between the two germline ends. This CDR3 has 14 residues. Here the CDR3 DNA reads TGTGCCAGCAGTCCCTCGGGACTCAAAGAGACCCAGTACTTC. Its protein product is CASSPSGLKETQYF.

The chain links TRBV28 to TRBJ2-5, with D perhaps TRBD1 or TRBD2 (5 bases each). Germline CDR1 is MDHEN and CDR2 is SYDVKM. The ends were cut back, 6 bases at V and 4 bases at J, with 12 bases in the middle. This CDR3 has 13 residues. The CDR3 nucleotides read TGTGCCAGCAGCCCGGGGCGACGAGAGACCCAGTACTTC. Translated, it gives CASSPGRRETQYF.

This clonotype was counted at least ten times. The V call is TRBV19, the J call TRBJ2-3; a possible D gene is TRBD2 (6 bases). The ends were cut back, 3 bases at V and 3 bases at J, with 10 bases in the middle. CDR3 length equals 14 residues. Germline V gene sequence: CDR1 LNHDA, CDR2 SQIVND (reference sequence). CDR3 nucleotide sequence: TGTGCCAGTAGTATTAGGAGGGCTACAGATACGCAGTATTTT. This translates into CASSIRRATDTQYF.

This clonotype was seen at least ten times. V usage is TRBV5-1 and J usage is TRBJ2-1; TRBD1 matches at 12 bases. This CDR3 has 15 residues. J lost 10 bases, V lost 5 bases, and 10 bases had no gene match. Germline CDR1 reads SGHRS; CDR2 reads YFSETQ. CDR3 DNA: TGCGCCAGCAGACATCCGGGACAGGGGGCAAGAGAGCAGTTCTTC. As protein: CASRHPGQGAREQFF.

Turning to this clonotype: One junction end disagrees with the germline gene, perhaps due to a read error. J is TRBJ2-1 and V is TRBV12-3 or TRBV12-4; D may match TRBD1 or TRBD2 (5 bases each). The CDR3 is made up of 14 amino acids. CDR3 sequence reads: CASCKGTGYNERFF. CDR3 in DNA: TGTGCCAGCTGTAAGGGGACCGGCTACAATGAGCGGTTCTTC.

A few counts support this clonotype. The chain couples TRBV5-1 to TRBJ1-2, with D perhaps TRBD1 (6 bases). This CDR3 comprises 15 residues. The V gene's germline CDR1 is SGHRS and CDR2 YFSETQ. With 3 bases removed from V and 4 bases from J, the gap between germline ends came to 16 bases. The CDR3 region is CASSSGPGVGYGYTF. The CDR3 region has the DNA TGCGCCAGCAGCTCAGGGCCAGGGGTCGGCTATGGCTACACCTTC. The complete variable domain, with remaining parts taken from reference TRBV5-1 and TRBJ1-2, reads KAGVTQTPRYLIKTRGQQVTLSCSPISGHRSVSWYQQTPGQGLQFLFEYFSETQRNKGNFPGRFSGRQFSNSRSEMNVSTLELGDSALYLCASSSGPGVGYGYTFGSGTRLTVV.

Regarding this clonotype: A read error may explain this, as a much larger clone is one base away. V is TRBV5-6 and J is TRBJ2-1; possibly TRBD2 for D (5 bases). Looked up from germline, CDR1 is SGHDT and CDR2 is YYEEEE. CDR3 size: 14 residues. Trimming stripped 3 bases from V and 8 bases from J, with 15 bases between. In DNA form, the CDR3 reads TGTGCCAGCAGCTGGGAAAGGCGGGTAGATGAGCAGTTCTTC. This translates into CASSWERRVDEQFF. The full variable domain, rest sourced from reference TRBV5-6 and TRBJ2-1, is DAGVTQSPTHLIKTRGQQVTLRCSPKSGHDTVSWYQQALGQGPQFIFQYYEEEERQRGNFPDRFSGHQFPNYSSELNVNALLLGDSALYLCASSWERRVDEQFFGPGTRLTVL.

This clonotype came up a few times. The CDR3 bases are TGTGCCAGCGCTCGGGACGGAGGCGAGCAGTACTTC. This sequence encodes CASARDGGEQYF. The rearrangement joins TRBV6-6 to TRBJ2-5; TRBD1 or TRBD2 may be the D gene (5 bases each). TRBJ2-7 explains the end of the DNA better; the J call may be wrong. Looked up from germline, CDR1 is MNHNY and CDR2 is SVGAGI (reference sequence). The CDR3 consists of 12 residues.

In its sample, this clonotype was seen many times. This sequence joins TRBV20-1 and TRBJ1-2; D is possibly TRBD1 (6 bases). This CDR3 has 15 amino acids. Per germline, CDR1 DFQATT and CDR2 SNEGSKA (reference sequence). V lost 4 bases to trimming and J lost 2 bases, with 17 bases between them. The CDR3 sequence is CSATPLQGFNYGYTF. In DNA, the CDR3 is TGCAGTGCTACCCCCCTACAGGGATTCAACTATGGCTACACCTTC.